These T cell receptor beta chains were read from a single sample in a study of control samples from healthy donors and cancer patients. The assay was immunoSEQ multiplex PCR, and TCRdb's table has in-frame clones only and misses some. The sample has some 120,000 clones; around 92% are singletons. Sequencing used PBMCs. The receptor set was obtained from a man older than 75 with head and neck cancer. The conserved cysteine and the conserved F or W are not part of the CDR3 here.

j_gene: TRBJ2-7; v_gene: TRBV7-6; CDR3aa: ASRPRLGGGTYEQY
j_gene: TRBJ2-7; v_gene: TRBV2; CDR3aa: ASSEGGARNYEQY
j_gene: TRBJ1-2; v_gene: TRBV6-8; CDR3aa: ASSYIEPESLEANYGYT
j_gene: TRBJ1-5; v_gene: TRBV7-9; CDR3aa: ASSFWDTNQPQH
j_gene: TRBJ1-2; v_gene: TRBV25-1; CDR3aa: ASSGGTGGYT
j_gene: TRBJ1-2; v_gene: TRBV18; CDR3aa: ASSKDRDDNYGYT
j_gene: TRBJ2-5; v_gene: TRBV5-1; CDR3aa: ASSSSGTLQETQY
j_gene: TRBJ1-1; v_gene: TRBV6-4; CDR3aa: ASSALRQGPAEAF
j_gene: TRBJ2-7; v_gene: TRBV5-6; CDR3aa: ASSLSWGQGVYEQY
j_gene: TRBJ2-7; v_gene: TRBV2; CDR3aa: ASRPREFSYEQY
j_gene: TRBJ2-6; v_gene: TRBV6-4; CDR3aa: ASSDTAQGAHSGANVLT
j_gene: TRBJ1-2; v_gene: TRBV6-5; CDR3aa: ASSYSGGNYGYT
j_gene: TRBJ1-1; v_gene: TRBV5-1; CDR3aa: ASRQGLNTEAF
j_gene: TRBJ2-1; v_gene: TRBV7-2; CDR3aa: ASSIRTSGVYNEQF
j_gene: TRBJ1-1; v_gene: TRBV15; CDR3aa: ATSRGGALNTEAF
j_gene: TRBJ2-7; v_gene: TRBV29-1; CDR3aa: SVELRGASSYEQY
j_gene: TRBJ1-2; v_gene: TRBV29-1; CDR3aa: SVEVGAYGYT
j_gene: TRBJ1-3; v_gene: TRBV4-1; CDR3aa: ASSPVQGARRNTIY
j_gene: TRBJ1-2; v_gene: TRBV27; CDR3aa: ASSSIPPVFYGYT
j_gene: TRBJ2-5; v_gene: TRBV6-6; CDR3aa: ASTPRRRAIQETQY
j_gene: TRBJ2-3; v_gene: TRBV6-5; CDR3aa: ASSPSRSSTDTQY
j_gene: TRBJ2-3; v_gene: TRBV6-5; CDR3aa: ASRRDQSTDTQY
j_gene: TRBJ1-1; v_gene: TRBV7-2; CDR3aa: ASSLKGVTEAF
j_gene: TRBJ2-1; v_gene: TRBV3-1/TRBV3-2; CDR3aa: ASSQSKLAGVDEQF